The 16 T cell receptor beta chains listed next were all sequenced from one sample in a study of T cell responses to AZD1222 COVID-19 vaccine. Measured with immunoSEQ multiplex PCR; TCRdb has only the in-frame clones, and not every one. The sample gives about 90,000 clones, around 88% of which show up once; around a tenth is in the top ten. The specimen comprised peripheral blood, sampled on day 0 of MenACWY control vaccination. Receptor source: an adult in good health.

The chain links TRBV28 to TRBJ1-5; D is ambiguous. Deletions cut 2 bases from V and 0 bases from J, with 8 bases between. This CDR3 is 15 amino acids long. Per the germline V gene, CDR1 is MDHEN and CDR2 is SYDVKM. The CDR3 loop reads CASSLLSYSNQPQHF. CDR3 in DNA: TGTGCCAGCAGTTTACTTTCCTATAGCAATCAGCCCCAGCATTTT.

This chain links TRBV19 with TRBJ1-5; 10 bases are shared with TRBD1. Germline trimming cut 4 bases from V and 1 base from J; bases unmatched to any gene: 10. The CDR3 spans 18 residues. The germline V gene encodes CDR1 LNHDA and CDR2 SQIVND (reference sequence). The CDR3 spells CASSTATGGPRSNQPQHF. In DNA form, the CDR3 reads TGTGCCAGTAGTACAGCGACAGGGGGCCCGAGGAGCAATCAGCCCCAGCATTTT.

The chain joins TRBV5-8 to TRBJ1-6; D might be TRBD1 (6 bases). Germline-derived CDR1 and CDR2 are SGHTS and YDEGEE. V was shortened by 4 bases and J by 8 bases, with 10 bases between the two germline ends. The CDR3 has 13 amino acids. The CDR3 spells CASSPRTDSPLHF. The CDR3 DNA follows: TGTGCCAGCAGCCCCCGGACAGATTCACCCCTCCACTTT.

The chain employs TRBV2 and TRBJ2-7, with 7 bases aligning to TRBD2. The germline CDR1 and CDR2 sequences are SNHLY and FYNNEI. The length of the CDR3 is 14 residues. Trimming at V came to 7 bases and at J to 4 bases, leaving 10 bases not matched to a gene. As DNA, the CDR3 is TGTGCCAGCAAGAGGACTAGTATCGAATACGAGCAGTACTTC. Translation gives CASKRTSIEYEQYF.

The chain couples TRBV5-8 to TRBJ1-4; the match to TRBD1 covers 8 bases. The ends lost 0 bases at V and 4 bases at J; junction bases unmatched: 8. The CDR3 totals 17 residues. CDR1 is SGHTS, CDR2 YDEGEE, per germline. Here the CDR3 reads CASSLGAMTGVNEKLFF. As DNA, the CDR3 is TGTGCCAGCAGCTTGGGGGCCATGACAGGGGTTAATGAAAAACTGTTTTTT.

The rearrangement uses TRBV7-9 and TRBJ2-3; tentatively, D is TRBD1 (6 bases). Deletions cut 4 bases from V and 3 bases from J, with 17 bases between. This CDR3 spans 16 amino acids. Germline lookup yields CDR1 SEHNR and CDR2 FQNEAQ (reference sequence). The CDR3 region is CASSSSQGIGTDTQYF. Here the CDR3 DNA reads TGTGCCAGCAGCTCCTCCCAGGGGATCGGGACAGATACGCAGTATTTT.

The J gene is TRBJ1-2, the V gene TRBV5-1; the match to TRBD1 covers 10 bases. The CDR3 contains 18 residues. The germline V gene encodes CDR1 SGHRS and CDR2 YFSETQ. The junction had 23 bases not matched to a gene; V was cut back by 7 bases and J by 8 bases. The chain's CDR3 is CASSLSGTGDPRAFGYTF. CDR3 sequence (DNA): TGCGCCAGCTCCTTATCGGGGACAGGGGACCCACGGGCCTTCGGCTACACCTTC.

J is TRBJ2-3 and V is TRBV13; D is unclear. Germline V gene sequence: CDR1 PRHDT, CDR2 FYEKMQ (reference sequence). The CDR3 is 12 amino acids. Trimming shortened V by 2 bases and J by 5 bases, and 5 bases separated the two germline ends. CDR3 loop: CASSLRGDTQYF. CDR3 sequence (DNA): TGTGCCAGCAGCTTACGAGGAGATACGCAGTATTTT.

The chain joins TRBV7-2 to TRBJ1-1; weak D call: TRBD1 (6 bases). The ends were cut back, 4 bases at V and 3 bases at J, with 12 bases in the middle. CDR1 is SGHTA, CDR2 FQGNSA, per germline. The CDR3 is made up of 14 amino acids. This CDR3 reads CASSSGQPYTEAFF. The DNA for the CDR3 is TGTGCCAGCAGCTCTGGACAGCCCTACACTGAAGCTTTCTTT.

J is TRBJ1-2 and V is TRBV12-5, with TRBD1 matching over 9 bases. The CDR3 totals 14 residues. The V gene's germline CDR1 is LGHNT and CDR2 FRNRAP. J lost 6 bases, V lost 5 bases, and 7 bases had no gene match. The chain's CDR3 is CASGAGTGSHGYTF. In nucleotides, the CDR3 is TGTGCTAGTGGTGCCGGGACAGGGAGTCATGGCTACACCTTC. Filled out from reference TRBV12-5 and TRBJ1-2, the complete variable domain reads DARVTQTPRHKVTEMGQEVTMRCQPILGHNTVFWYRQTMMQGLELLAYFRNRAPLDDSGMPKDRFSAEMPDATLATLKIQPSEPRDSAVYFCASGAGTGSHGYTFGSGTRLTVV.

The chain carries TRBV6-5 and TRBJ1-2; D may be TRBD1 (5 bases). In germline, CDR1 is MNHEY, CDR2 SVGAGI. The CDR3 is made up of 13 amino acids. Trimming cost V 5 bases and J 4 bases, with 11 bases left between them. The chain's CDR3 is CASSPQEAYGYTF. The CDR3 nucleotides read TGTGCCAGCAGTCCACAGGAAGCCTATGGCTACACCTTC.

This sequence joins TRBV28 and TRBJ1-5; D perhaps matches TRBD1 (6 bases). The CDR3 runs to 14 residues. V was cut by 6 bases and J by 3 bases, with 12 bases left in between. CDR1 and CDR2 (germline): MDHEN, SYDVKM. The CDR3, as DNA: TGTGCCAGCAGGTGGGGGGCCTACAATCAGCCCCAGCATTTT. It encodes CASRWGAYNQPQHF.

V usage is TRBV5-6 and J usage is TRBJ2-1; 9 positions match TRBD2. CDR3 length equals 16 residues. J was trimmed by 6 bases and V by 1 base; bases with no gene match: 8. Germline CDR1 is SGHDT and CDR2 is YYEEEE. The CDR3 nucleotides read TGTGCCAGCAGCTTGACAAGCGGGGGGATTGGCAATGAGCAGTTCTTC. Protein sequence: CASSLTSGGIGNEQFF.

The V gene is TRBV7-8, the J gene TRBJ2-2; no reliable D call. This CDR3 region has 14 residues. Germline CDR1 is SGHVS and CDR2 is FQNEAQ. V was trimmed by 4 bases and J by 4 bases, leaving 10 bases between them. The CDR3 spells CASSSSRGTGELFF. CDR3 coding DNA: TGTGCCAGCAGCTCCTCTCGCGGCACCGGGGAGCTGTTTTTT.

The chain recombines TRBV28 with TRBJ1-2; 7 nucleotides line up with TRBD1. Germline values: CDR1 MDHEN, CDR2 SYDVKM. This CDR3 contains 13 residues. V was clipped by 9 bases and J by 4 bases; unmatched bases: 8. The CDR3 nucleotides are TGTGCCAGTGCTTATAGGGGGCCCTATGGCTACACCTTC. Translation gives CASAYRGPYGYTF.

CDR3 protein: CASCGGQGAGETQYF. The CDR3 nucleotides read TGTGCCAGTTGTGGGGGACAGGGGGCTGGAGAGACCCAGTACTTC. The rearrangement links TRBV19 to TRBJ2-5; 12 bases are shared with TRBD1. After removal of 8 bases from V and 4 bases from J, the junction contained 8 bases not matched to a gene. CDR3 length equals 15 residues. Germline CDR1 LNHDA, CDR2 SQIVND (reference sequence).